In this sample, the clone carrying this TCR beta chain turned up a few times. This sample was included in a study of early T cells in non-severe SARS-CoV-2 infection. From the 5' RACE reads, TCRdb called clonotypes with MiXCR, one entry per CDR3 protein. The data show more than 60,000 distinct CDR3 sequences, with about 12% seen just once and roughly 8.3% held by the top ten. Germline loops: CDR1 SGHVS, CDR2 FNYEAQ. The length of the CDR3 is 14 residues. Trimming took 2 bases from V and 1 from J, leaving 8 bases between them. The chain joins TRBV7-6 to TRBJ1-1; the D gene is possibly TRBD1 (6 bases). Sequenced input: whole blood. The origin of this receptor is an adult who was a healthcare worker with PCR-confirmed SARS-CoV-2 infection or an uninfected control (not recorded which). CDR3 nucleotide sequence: TGTGCCAGCAGCTTACCGACAGGGAACACTGAAGCTTTCTTT. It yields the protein CASSLPTGNTEAFF.